A selection of T cell receptor beta chains follows, all from one sample in a study of blood T cell repertoires in COVID-19. TCRdb's copy holds only in-frame clones and misses some; the assay was immunoSEQ multiplex PCR. This table has 230,000 or so clones, 90% appearing once. Input material: peripheral blood. All receptors come from a woman aged 60-70 years with COVID-19, enrolled during active disease. Each CDR3 is given with its conserved first and last residue. D genes are given only for firm matches. The size field is filled for only some rows; it gives once, few, many or a size class.

. TRBJ1-1 . TRBV7-2 TGTGCCAGCAGCTTCTCAATGGGGGGTGGTGAAGCTTTCTTT CASSFSMGGGEAFF
. TRBJ1-2 . TRBV4-3 TGCGCCAGCAGCCAAGATGCGGCTGGCAGTGGCTATGGCTACACCTTC CASSQDAAGSGYGYTF
. TRBJ1-2 . TRBV7-2 TGTGCCAGCAGCCTCAGGGTCCTGGATGGCTACACCTTC CASSLRVLDGYTF
. TRBJ1-2 . TRBV5-1 TGCGCCAGCAGCTTGGTAACATCTAACTATGGCTACACCTTC CASSLVTSNYGYTF
TRBD1 TRBJ1-6 . TRBV19 TGTGCCAGTAGTATCACTCCGGGACAGGGGGCCACAAGATCACCCCTCCACTTT CASSITPGQGATRSPLHF
TRBD1 TRBJ2-1 . TRBV19 TGTGCCAGTAGTAAACAGGGGGCCTCATACAATGAGCAGTTCTTC CASSKQGASYNEQFF
. TRBJ1-2 . TRBV10-3 TGTGCCATCAGTGTTGGGCGGGGGGATGGCTACACCTTC CAISVGRGDGYTF
TRBD1 TRBJ2-3 once TRBV29-1 TGCAGCGTCGGACCGGGACAGGCCCCAGATACGCAGTATTTT CSVGPGQAPDTQYF
TRBD2 TRBJ2-3 . TRBV5-1 TGCGCCAGCAGCTTGGAGCCTAGCGGTAACACAGATACGCAGTATTTT CASSLEPSGNTDTQYF
TRBD1 TRBJ1-1 . TRBV5-4 TGTGCCAGCAGCTCGGTACGGACAGGTCGCATGAACACTGAAGCTTTCTTT CASSSVRTGRMNTEAFF
. TRBJ1-4 . TRBV3-1/TRBV3-2 TGTGCCAGCAGCCAACCTCGACATTCCGGGGATGAAAAACTGTTTTTT CASSQPRHSGDEKLFF
TRBD1 TRBJ2-5 . TRBV2 TGTGCCAGCAGGAGGGACAGTGATAGGGGGACCCAGTACTTC CASRRDSDRGTQYF
. TRBJ2-2 . TRBV19 TGTGCCAGTTCCGGGACACACAACACCGGGGAGCTGTTTTTT CASSGTHNTGELFF
TRBD1 TRBJ1-2 . TRBV10-3 TGTGCCATCAATGAGGGGGCGGACGCCGGCTACACCTTC CAINEGADAGYTF
TRBD2 TRBJ2-1 . TRBV3-1/TRBV3-2 TGTGCCAGCAGCCCAGTTGAAAGGCGGGGGGGCATAAATGAGCAGTTCTTC CASSPVERRGGINEQFF
TRBD1 TRBJ1-5 . TRBV19 TGTGCCAGTTCTCCCCAGTGGGACAGGGGTAGACAGCCCCAGCATTTT CASSPQWDRGRQPQHF
TRBD2 TRBJ2-3 . TRBV7-6 TGTGCCAGCAGCTTAGGGACTAGCGGGGGTGGAGATACGCAGTATTTT CASSLGTSGGGDTQYF
TRBD2 TRBJ2-2 . TRBV7-2 TGTGCCAGCAGCGTAAGACTAGCGTCCGGGGAGCTGTTTTTT CASSVRLASGELFF
. TRBJ1-1 once TRBV18 TGTGCCAGCTCACGGAGGTTCGGTATCACTGAAGCTTTCTTT CASSRRFGITEAFF
. TRBJ2-5 . TRBV7-3 TGTGCCAGCAGCTTAGAAGGGAGTTCGGGTCAAGAGACCCAGTACTTC CASSLEGSSGQETQYF
. TRBJ1-3 . TRBV18 TGTGCCAGCTCTCCTACTCGGGGGGCTGGAAACACCATATATTTT CASSPTRGAGNTIYF
. TRBJ2-1 . TRBV7-6 TGTGCCAGCAGCTTAGAACAGTTCTTCTCCTACAATGAGCAGTTCTTC CASSLEQFFSYNEQFF
. TRBJ2-3 . TRBV28 TGTGCCAGCAGTCGCGATCTTACTAGAATCAATACGCAGTATTTT CASSRDLTRINTQYF
. TRBJ1-1 few TRBV3-1/TRBV3-2 TGTGCCAGCAGTCAAATCCTACGGGGTACCACTGAAGCTTTCTTT CASSQILRGTTEAFF
TRBD1 TRBJ1-5 . TRBV6-5 TGTGCCAGCGCGTGGACAGGGAGGGATCAGCCCCAGCATTTT CASAWTGRDQPQHF
TRBD1 TRBJ1-5 . TRBV7-8 TGTGCCAGCAGCCAAAATTTCGGGACAGGGGGTGTGAGCAATCAGCCCCAGCATTTT CASSQNFGTGGVSNQPQHF
TRBD2 TRBJ2-1 . TRBV5-1 TGCGCCAGCAGCGCCACTAGCGGGGGGGTTGATGAGCAGTTCTTC CASSATSGGVDEQFF
. TRBJ1-2 once TRBV6-2/TRBV6-3 TGTGCCAGCAGTTACTCGTTACTGGTCAACTATGGCTACACCTTC CASSYSLLVNYGYTF
. TRBJ2-2 . TRBV6-2/TRBV6-3 TGTGCCAGCACCCCCGGGGGAAACACCGGGGAGCTGTTTTTT CASTPGGNTGELFF
. TRBJ1-1 . TRBV7-2 TGTGTCAGCAGCTTAGACAGAGATGAAGCTTTCTTT CVSSLDRDEAFF
TRBD2 TRBJ2-7 . TRBV29-1 TGCAGCGCCGGTGGGGGGGGCTCCTACGAGCAGTACTTC CSAGGGGSYEQYF
TRBD2 TRBJ2-5 . TRBV5-1 TGCGCCAGCAGCTCGCCGGGGGGCCAAGAGACCCAGTACTTC CASSSPGGQETQYF
. TRBJ2-2 . TRBV9 TGTGCCAGCAGCTCCAAGACAGGACAGTCGAACACCGGGGAGCTGTTTTTT CASSSKTGQSNTGELFF
. TRBJ2-2 . TRBV5-4 TGTGCCAGCAGCTGGGGGCGTTACGACACCGGGGAGCTGTTTTTT CASSWGRYDTGELFF
TRBD2 TRBJ2-1 . TRBV27 TGTGCCAGCAGTTCCCCGGGACTACTCTACAATGAGCAGTTCTTC CASSSPGLLYNEQFF
TRBD2 TRBJ2-3 . TRBV5-8 TGTGCCAGCGGAAGGACTAGCGGTGGTTATACGCAGTATTTT CASGRTSGGYTQYF
. TRBJ1-6 . TRBV5-4 TGTGCCAGCAGCTTGGCTAGGGGCAATTCACCCCTCCACTTT CASSLARGNSPLHF
TRBD1 TRBJ1-1 . TRBV20-1 TGCAGTGCCCAGGGGGACCTAGAAGCTTTCTTT CSAQGDLEAFF
. TRBJ1-1 . TRBV7-2 TGTGCCAGCAGTTCCACGGTGAGGGTGAACACTGAAGCTTTCTTT CASSSTVRVNTEAFF
. TRBJ1-2 few TRBV4-3 TGCGCCAGCAGCCAAGCTTGGGAGTATGGCTACACCTTC CASSQAWEYGYTF
TRBD1 TRBJ1-2 . TRBV15 TGTGCCACCAGCAGAGGGGGGTCAGACAGGGGTCCCCTGAGGGGCTATGGCTACACCTTC CATSRGGSDRGPLRGYGYTF
. TRBJ2-2 . TRBV20-1 TGCAGTGCTCGGGGAACCGGGGAGCTGTTTTTT CSARGTGELFF
. TRBJ1-2 . TRBV10-3 TGTGCCATCAGTGACAGGGCGCTCAGCTATGGCTACACCTTC CAISDRALSYGYTF
TRBD2 TRBJ2-2 once TRBV25-1 TGTGCCAGCAGTCGGGAGGTAGGGAACACCGGGGAGCTGTTTTTT CASSREVGNTGELFF
. TRBJ2-3 . TRBV30 TGTGCCTGGAGCGCGACCCCCAGGAATACGCAGTATTTT CAWSATPRNTQYF